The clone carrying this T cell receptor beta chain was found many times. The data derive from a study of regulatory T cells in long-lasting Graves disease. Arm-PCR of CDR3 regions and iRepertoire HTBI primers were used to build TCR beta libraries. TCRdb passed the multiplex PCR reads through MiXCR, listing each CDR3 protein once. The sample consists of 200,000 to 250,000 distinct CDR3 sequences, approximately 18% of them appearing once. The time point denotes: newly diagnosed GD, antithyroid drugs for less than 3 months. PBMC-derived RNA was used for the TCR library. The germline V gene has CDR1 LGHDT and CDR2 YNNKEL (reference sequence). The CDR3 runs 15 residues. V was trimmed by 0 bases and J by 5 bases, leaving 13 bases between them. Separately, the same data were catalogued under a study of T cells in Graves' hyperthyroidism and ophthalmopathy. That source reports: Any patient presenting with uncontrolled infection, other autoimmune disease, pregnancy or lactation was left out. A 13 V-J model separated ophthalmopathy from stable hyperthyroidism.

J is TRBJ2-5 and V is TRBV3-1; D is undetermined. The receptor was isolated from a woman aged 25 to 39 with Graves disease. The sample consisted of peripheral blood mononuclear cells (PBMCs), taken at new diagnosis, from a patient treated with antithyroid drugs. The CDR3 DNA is TGTGCCAGCAGCCAAGATTGGGCAGCGAAGGAGACCCAGTACTTC. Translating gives CASSQDWAAKETQYF.